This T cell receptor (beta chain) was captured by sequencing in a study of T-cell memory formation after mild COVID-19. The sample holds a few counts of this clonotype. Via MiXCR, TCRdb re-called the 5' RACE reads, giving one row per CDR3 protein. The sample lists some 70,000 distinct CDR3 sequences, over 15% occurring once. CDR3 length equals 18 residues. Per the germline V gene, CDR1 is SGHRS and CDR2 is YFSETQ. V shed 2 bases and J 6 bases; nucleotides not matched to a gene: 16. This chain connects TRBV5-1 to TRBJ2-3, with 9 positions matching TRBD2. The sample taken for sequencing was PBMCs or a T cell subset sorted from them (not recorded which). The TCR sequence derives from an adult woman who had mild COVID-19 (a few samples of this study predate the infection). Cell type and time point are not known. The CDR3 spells CASSFEGVRRGGRDTQYF. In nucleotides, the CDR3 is TGCGCCAGCAGCTTCGAAGGGGTGCGGCGGGGGGGCCGGGATACGCAGTATTTT.